The 9 T cell receptor beta chains given below trace back to one sample, sequenced in a study of cytomegalovirus exposure and HLA in healthy donors. PCR involved 60 Vbeta and 13 Jbeta primers. Sequencing used immunoSEQ multiplex PCR; TCRdb keeps in-frame clones, though not all of them. Of about 120,000 clones detected, 75% to 85% appear once; the ten largest clones hold about 1.8%. The sequencing sample was made of PBMCs. The receptor set was obtained from a man in his forties or fifties in good health and CMV-seronegative.

This sequence joins TRBV28 and TRBJ2-7; 11 bases line up with TRBD2. With 2 bases clipped from V and 7 bases from J, the junction kept 10 bases outside the gene matches. The germline CDR1 and CDR2 sequences are MDHEN and SYDVKM. CDR3 length equals 16 residues. The CDR3: CASSLSSGRAEYEQYF. The CDR3, as DNA: TGTGCCAGCAGTTTAAGTAGCGGGAGGGCCGAGTATGAGCAGTACTTC.

The V and J genes are TRBV19 and TRBJ2-5; D is uncertain. Germline V gene sequence: CDR1 LNHDA, CDR2 SQIVND (reference sequence). This CDR3 region has 12 residues. The germline V and J ends were trimmed by 5 bases and 5 bases, with 9 bases remaining between them. The CDR3 protein is CASSWVGETQYF. CDR3 DNA sequence: TGTGCCAGTAGTTGGGTGGGCGAGACCCAGTACTTC.

Turning to this clone: An end of the junction differs from the germline gene, which may be a read error. J is TRBJ1-2 and V is TRBV6-1; 12 positions match TRBD1. This CDR3 is 14 amino acids long. CDR1 and CDR2 from the germline V gene are MNHNS and SASEGT. The CDR3 loop is CASSDSGGTGGEGF. The CDR3 nucleotides read TGTGCCAGCAGTGACAGTGGGGGGACAGGGGGCGAAGGGTTC.

The gene calls are TRBV28 and TRBJ2-3; 9 bases line up with TRBD1. Germline V gene sequence: CDR1 MDHEN, CDR2 SYDVKM. V trimming: 5 bases; J trimming: 5 bases; junction bases outside the gene matches: 8. This CDR3 is built from 15 residues. CDR3 sequence reads: CASSPYRGRGDTQYF. The CDR3, as DNA: TGTGCCAGCAGTCCATACAGGGGGCGTGGAGATACGCAGTATTTT.

This sequence joins TRBV5-1 and TRBJ1-2; 8 nucleotides agree with TRBD1. Trimming removed 4 bases from V and 4 bases from J; junction bases left unmatched: 6. CDR1 SGHRS and CDR2 YFSETQ come from the germline V gene. The CDR3 is 14 residues long. CDR3 region: CASSPGQGAYGYTF. The CDR3 nucleotides read TGCGCCAGCAGCCCCGGACAGGGAGCCTATGGCTACACCTTC.

J is TRBJ2-2 and V is TRBV9; TRBD2 matches 10 bases. The CDR3 length is 16 residues. V shed 4 bases, J shed 3 bases, and the junction held 6 bases outside the gene matches. The germline gives CDR1 SGDLS, CDR2 YYNGEE. In nucleotides, the CDR3 is TGTGCCAGCAGCCCTTCTAGCGGGGGTTACACCGGGGAGCTGTTTTTT. Amino acid sequence: CASSPSSGGYTGELFF. Full variable domain (missing parts from reference TRBV9 and TRBJ2-2): DSGVTQTPKHLITATGQRVTLRCSPRSGDLSVYWYQQSLDQGLQFLIQYYNGEERAKGNILERFSAQQFPDLHSELNLSSLELGDSALYFCASSPSSGGYTGELFFGEGSRLTVL.

The gene calls are TRBV7-2 and TRBJ2-1; 13 positions match TRBD2. Germline CDR1 is SGHTA and CDR2 is FQGNSA. V lost 6 bases to trimming and J lost 4 bases; unmatched junction nucleotides: 0. The CDR3 is 14 residues long. The CDR3 DNA reads TGTGCCAGCAGGGGACTAGCGGGATACAATGAGCAGTTCTTC. As protein: CASRGLAGYNEQFF.

The gene calls are TRBV30 and TRBJ1-5; 7 bases align to TRBD1. The J segment lost 3 bases and the V segment lost 8 bases, leaving 7 bases of the junction unmatched. This CDR3 has 13 residues. The V gene's germline CDR1 is GTSNPN and CDR2 SVGIG (reference sequence). CDR3: CALKGANNQPQHF. The CDR3 nucleotides are TGTGCCCTAAAGGGGGCGAACAATCAGCCCCAGCATTTT.

The chain carries TRBV10-2 and TRBJ1-5; D is undetermined. The CDR3 covers 15 residues. The germline gives CDR1 WSHSY, CDR2 SAAADI. Trimming removed 4 bases at V and 0 bases at J, with 10 bases between. The DNA for the CDR3 is TGCGCCAGCAGTGTTGGCCTTTATAGCAATCAGCCCCAGCATTTT. This sequence encodes CASSVGLYSNQPQHF.